These 7 T cell receptor beta chains originate from one sample sequenced in a study of T cells after posttransplantation cyclophosphamide listed by TCRdb under 2016. The sample's treatment or condition label, in plain terms: high-dose cyclophosphamide on days +3 and +4 as single-agent GVHD prophylaxis. PTCy patients received busulfan and fludarabine conditioning, a related or unrelated marrow graft, and cyclophosphamide on days +3 and +4. The library was obtained by the immunoSEQ multiplex PCR assay. The table was pulled from immuneACCESS by TCRdb, which kept in-frame rearrangements only. Such tables lose some clones; where checked, under half of the loss comes from unresolved V genes, and the rest has no known cause. The sample table records 23,000 or so clones; approximately 87% of these occur just once. Clones ranked in the top ten supply around 10% of the sample. Sequenced material: PBMCs, taken after allogeneic stem cell transplant with posttransplant cyclophosphamide. These receptors all come from a female patient aged 25-40 years who received an allogeneic stem cell transplant from an unrelated donor, was CMV-positive, and had no GVHD. Once a transplant has taken place, some T cells may be donor derived.

The chain recombines TRBV2 with TRBJ1-3; D gene unclear. This CDR3 spans 14 amino acids. V lost 3 bases and J lost 3, with 9 bases in between. Germline CDR1 SNHLY, CDR2 FYNNEI. The CDR3 protein is CASSDQVIGNTIYF. The CDR3 region has the DNA TGTGCCAGCAGTGACCAGGTTATTGGAAACACCATATATTTT.

This sequence joins TRBV7-9 and TRBJ2-1, with D unresolved. The ends were cut back, 5 bases at V and 3 bases at J, with 17 bases in the middle. Germline loops: CDR1 SEHNR, CDR2 FQNEAQ (reference sequence). The CDR3 is 16 residues long. CDR3 amino acids: CASSPPSGSIYNEQFF. The DNA of the CDR3 is TGTGCCAGCAGCCCCCCGTCGGGTTCCATCTACAATGAGCAGTTCTTC. Full variable domain (outside the CDR3, taken from reference TRBV7-9 and TRBJ2-1): DTGVSQNPRHKITKRGQNVTFRCDPISEHNRLYWYRQTLGQGPEFLTYFQNEAQLEKSRLLSDRFSAERPKGSFSTLEIQRTEQGDSAMYLCASSPPSGSIYNEQFFGPGTRLTVL.

The V gene is TRBV9, the J gene TRBJ2-6; no clear D. The ends were cut back, 0 bases at V and 6 bases at J, with 10 bases in the middle. Per the germline V gene, CDR1 is SGDLS and CDR2 is YYNGEE. This CDR3 comprises 15 residues. The CDR3 nucleotides read TGTGCCAGCAGCGTAGCGGTTTTCGAGGCCAACGTCCTGACTTTC. The encoded protein is CASSVAVFEANVLTF.

The chain recombines TRBV5-1 with TRBJ1-3, with 9 positions matching TRBD1. With V trimmed by 4 bases and J by 0 bases, 8 bases remained unmatched. The CDR3 contains 17 residues. Germline CDR1 SGHRS, CDR2 YFSETQ. The CDR3, as DNA: TGCGCCAGCAGCCCTCGACAGGGGGGAGGCTCTGGAAACACCATATATTTT. Translation: CASSPRQGGGSGNTIYF.

This sequence joins TRBV18 and TRBJ1-1; 7 bases are a match to TRBD1. Germline CDR1 KGHSH, CDR2 LQKENI. CDR3 length: 14 amino acids. J gave up 3 bases and V 3 bases, and 4 bases lay outside the gene matches. The CDR3 sequence: CASSPDRKDTEAFF. DNA of the CDR3: TGTGCCAGCTCACCGGACAGGAAGGACACTGAAGCTTTCTTT.

The gene calls are TRBV28 and TRBJ2-5, with 11 nucleotides matching TRBD1. This CDR3 spans 18 amino acids. Per the germline V gene, CDR1 is MDHEN and CDR2 is SYDVKM. J lost 5 bases, V lost 3 bases, and 14 bases had no gene match. The CDR3 here is CASSFWDRGDPRAETQYF. CDR3 DNA: TGTGCCAGCAGTTTTTGGGACAGGGGGGACCCAAGGGCGGAGACCCAGTACTTC. Drawing the rest from reference TRBV28 and TRBJ2-5, the complete variable domain is DVKVTQSSRYLVKRTGEKVFLECVQDMDHENMFWYRQDPGLGLRLIYFSYDVKMKEKGDIPEGYSVSREKKERFSLILESASTNQTSMYLCASSFWDRGDPRAETQYFGPGTRLLVL.

The rearrangement joins TRBV28 to TRBJ1-4, with D possibly matching TRBD1 (6 bases). Germline CDR1 is MDHEN and CDR2 is SYDVKM. CDR3 length: 14 residues. The V end was cut by 7 bases, the J end by 5 bases, with 14 bases between. DNA of the CDR3: TGTGCCAGCACCCGGTGGGGGCCAAATGAAAAACTGTTTTTT. Encoded protein: CASTRWGPNEKLFF.